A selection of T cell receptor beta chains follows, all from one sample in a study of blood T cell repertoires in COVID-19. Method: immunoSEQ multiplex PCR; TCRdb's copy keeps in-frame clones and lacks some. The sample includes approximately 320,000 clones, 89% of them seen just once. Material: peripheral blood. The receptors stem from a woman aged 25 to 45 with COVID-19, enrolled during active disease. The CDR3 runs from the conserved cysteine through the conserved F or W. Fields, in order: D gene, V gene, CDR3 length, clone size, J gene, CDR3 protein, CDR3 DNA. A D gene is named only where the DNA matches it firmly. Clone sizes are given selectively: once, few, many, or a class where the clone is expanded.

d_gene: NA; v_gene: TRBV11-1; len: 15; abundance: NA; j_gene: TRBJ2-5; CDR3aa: CASSLGTDTYETQYF; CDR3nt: TGTGCCAGCAGCTTAGGGACTGATACCTATGAGACCCAGTACTTC
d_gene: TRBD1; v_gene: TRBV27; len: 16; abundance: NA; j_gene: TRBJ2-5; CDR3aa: CASSPGTGKSQETQYF; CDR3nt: TGTGCCAGCAGTCCCGGGACAGGGAAAAGCCAAGAGACCCAGTACTTC
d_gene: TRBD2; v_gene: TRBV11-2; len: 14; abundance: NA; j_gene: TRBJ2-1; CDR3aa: CASSPHFPSGEQFF; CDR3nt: TGTGCCAGCAGCCCCCACTTTCCTAGCGGGGAACAGTTCTTC
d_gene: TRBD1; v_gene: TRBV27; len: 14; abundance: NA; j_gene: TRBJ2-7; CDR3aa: CASSFGTDSYEQYF; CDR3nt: TGTGCCAGCAGTTTCGGGACAGACTCCTACGAGCAGTACTTC
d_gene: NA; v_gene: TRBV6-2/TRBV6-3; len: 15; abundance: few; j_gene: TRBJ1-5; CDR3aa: CASTPGGISNQPQHF; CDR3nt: TGTGCCAGCACCCCCGGCGGGATTAGCAATCAGCCCCAGCATTTT
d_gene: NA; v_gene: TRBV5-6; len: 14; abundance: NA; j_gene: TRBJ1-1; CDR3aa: CASSLAGQGGSAFF; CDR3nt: TGTGCCAGCAGCTTGGCCGGCCAGGGAGGTTCAGCTTTCTTT
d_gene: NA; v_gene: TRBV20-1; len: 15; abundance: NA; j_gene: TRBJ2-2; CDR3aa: CSASPQGSNTGELFF; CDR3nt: TGCAGTGCTAGTCCGCAGGGGTCGAACACCGGGGAGCTGTTTTTT
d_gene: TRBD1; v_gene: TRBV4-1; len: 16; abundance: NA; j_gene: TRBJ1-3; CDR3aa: CASSQDPGQGGYTIYF; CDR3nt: TGCGCCAGCAGCCAAGATCCAGGACAGGGGGGGTACACCATATATTTT
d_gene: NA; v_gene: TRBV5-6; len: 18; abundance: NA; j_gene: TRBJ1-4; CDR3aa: CASSSLLGQASTNEKLFF; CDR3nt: TGTGCCAGCAGCTCCCTCCTGGGACAAGCTTCCACTAATGAAAAACTGTTTTTT
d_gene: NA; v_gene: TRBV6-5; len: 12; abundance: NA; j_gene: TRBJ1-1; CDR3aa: CASSQQGAEAFF; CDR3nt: TGTGCCAGCAGTCAACAGGGAGCTGAAGCTTTCTTT
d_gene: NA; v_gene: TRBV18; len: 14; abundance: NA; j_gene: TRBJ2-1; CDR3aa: CASSPQRGYNEQFF; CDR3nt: TGTGCCAGCTCACCTCAAAGGGGGTACAATGAGCAGTTCTTC
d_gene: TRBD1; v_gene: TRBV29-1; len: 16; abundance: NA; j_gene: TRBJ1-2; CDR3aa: CSVPGQGIGKVYGYTF; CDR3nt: TGCAGCGTTCCGGGACAGGGGATTGGGAAGGTCTATGGCTACACCTTC
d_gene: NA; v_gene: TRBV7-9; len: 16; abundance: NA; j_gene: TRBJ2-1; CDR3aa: CASSLAGGSDYNEQFF; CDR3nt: TGTGCCAGCAGCTTAGCCGGGGGTTCTGACTACAATGAGCAGTTCTTC
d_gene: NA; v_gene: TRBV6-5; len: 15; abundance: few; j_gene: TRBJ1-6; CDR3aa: CASMGGPTNNSPLHF; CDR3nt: TGTGCCAGCATGGGGGGGCCCACCAATAATTCACCCCTCCACTTT
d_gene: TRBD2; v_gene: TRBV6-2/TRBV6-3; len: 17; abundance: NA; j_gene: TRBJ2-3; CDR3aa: CASSYSTSHRFTDTQYF; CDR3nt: TGTGCCAGCAGTTACTCGACTAGCCATCGATTCACAGATACGCAGTATTTT
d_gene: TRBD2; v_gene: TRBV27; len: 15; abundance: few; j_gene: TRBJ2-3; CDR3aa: CASSLRGGHGDTQYF; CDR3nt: TGTGCCAGCAGTTTGCGGGGGGGCCATGGAGATACGCAGTATTTT
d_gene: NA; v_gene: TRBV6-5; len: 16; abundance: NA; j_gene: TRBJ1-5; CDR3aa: CASSYSMVGGGQPQHF; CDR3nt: TGTGCCAGCAGTTACTCGATGGTTGGGGGGGGTCAGCCCCAGCATTTT
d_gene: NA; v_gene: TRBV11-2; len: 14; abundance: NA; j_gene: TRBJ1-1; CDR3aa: CASSSPGGLTEAFF; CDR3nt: TGTGCCAGCAGCTCTCCGGGAGGGCTCACTGAAGCTTTCTTT
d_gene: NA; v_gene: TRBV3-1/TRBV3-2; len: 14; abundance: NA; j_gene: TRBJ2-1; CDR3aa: CASSVRARNNEQFF; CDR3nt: TGTGCCAGCAGCGTGAGGGCCCGGAACAATGAGCAGTTCTTC
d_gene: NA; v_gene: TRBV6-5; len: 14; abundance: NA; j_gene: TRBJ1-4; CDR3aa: CASSYSGGNEKLFF; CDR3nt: TGTGCCAGCAGTTACTCGGGAGGGAATGAAAAACTGTTTTTT
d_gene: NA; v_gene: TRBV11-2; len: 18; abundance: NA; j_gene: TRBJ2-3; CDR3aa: CASSSPFGGPTSTDTQYF; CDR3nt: TGTGCCAGCAGCTCCCCTTTCGGGGGTCCCACTAGCACAGATACGCAGTATTTT
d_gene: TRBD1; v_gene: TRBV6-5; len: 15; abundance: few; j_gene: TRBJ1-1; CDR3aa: CASSYSTGMNTEAFF; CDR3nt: TGTGCCAGCAGTTACTCGACAGGGATGAACACTGAAGCTTTCTTT
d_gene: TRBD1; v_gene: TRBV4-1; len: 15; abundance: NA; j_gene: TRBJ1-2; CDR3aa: CASSQPGQGKDGYTF; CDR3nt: TGCGCCAGCAGCCAGCCGGGACAGGGGAAGGATGGCTACACCTTC
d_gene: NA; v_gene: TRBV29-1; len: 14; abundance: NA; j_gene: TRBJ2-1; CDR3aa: CSVAGTNTYNEQFF; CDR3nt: TGCAGCGTTGCCGGGACAAACACATACAATGAGCAGTTCTTC
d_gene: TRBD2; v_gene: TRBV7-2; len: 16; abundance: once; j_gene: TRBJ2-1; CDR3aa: CASSLAKVAGGGEQFF; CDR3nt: TGTGCCAGCAGCTTAGCGAAGGTAGCGGGGGGCGGTGAGCAGTTCTTC